What follows is one T cell receptor (beta chain) and its context. Antigen: not known. An overlapping HIV-1 Gag peptide pool stimulated these cells at about 0.94 ug/peptide/mL. CD40L/CD69 double-negative CD45RO-high memory CD4+ T cells were collected. These HIV-1-infected adults initiated suppressive ART in chronic infection. Anti-CD28/CD49d costimulation, CD40-blocking antibody and enfuvirtide were given to CD8-depleted PBMCs for roughly 20 hours. The data were obtained in a study of persistence of HIV-infected CD4 T cells. This was the immunoSEQ version 4 assay in survey mode. TCRdb keeps only in-frame clones here, not all; method: immunoSEQ multiplex PCR. The sample holds about 36,000 clones; under 90% are singletons and the top ten take 5.4%. Study-wide results and limits: Degenerate expanded CDR3beta sequences were enriched among CMV- and Gag-responding cells.

The material was cultured CD4+ T cells from PBMCs, obtained from a patient who received antiretroviral therapy. The receptor was derived from an adult with HIV. The donor label of this sample is uncertain.

Here the CDR3 reads CASRKTTGSSYGYTF. The DNA of the CDR3 is TGTGCCAGTAGAAAAACTACAGGGTCCTCCTATGGCTACACCTTC. The V and J genes are TRBV19 and TRBJ1-2; possibly TRBD1 for D (6 bases). The length of the CDR3 is 15 residues. The V end was cut by 6 bases, the J end by 4 bases, with 18 bases between. Germline V gene data show CDR1 as LNHDA and CDR2 as SQIVND (reference sequence).